These T cell receptor beta chains were read from a single sample in a study of T cell responses to AZD1222 COVID-19 vaccine. Repertoires were generated with immunoSEQ multiplex PCR, while TCRdb's copy carries only in-frame clones and drops some. The profile shows 150,000 or so clones, 80% to 90% of them singletons. The sample consisted of peripheral blood, taken on day 0 of AZD1222 vaccination. The receptors shown here come from an adult in good health. Both conserved end residues are part of each CDR3. A D gene is named only where the DNA matches it firmly. A clone size is listed for some rows: how often the clone was seen (once, few, many), or a class if it is expanded.

size | J | D | V | DNA | CDR3
NA | TRBJ1-5 | TRBD1 | TRBV3-1/TRBV3-2 | TGTGCCAGCAGCCGCCCGACAGGGGGAAATCAGCCCCAGCATTTT | CASSRPTGGNQPQHF
NA | TRBJ2-5 | NA | TRBV7-2 | TGTGCCAGCAGCCGTGGCGGGGAAGAGACCCAGTACTTC | CASSRGGEETQYF
NA | TRBJ2-7 | NA | TRBV5-5 | TGTGCCAGCACCGACAGCGACACCTACGAGCAGTACTTC | CASTDSDTYEQYF
NA | TRBJ2-1 | NA | TRBV10-1 | TGCGCCAGCAGTCGGACTGACTCCTACAATGAGCAGTTCTTC | CASSRTDSYNEQFF
NA | TRBJ1-4 | TRBD1 | TRBV9 | TGTGCCAGCAGCGCTCCTCAGGGGGGTGAAAAACTGTTTTTT | CASSAPQGGEKLFF
NA | TRBJ1-6 | TRBD1 | TRBV25-1 | TGTGCCAGCAGCAAGGAGGGGACAGGAAATTCACCCCTCCACTTT | CASSKEGTGNSPLHF
NA | TRBJ2-4 | NA | TRBV5-1 | TGCGCCAGCAGCTTGGACCCCGCAAAAAACATTCAGTACTTC | CASSLDPAKNIQYF
NA | TRBJ1-5 | TRBD1 | TRBV6-6 | TGTGCCTCGACAGGGGGAAATCAGCCCCAGCATTTT | CASTGGNQPQHF
NA | TRBJ1-1 | NA | TRBV4-3 | TGCGCCAGCAGCCAACGTAGGGGGACTGAAGCTTTCTTT | CASSQRRGTEAFF
NA | TRBJ2-2 | TRBD2 | TRBV9 | TGTGCCAGCAGCGTAGAGGCTAGCGGGAGAACCGGGGAGCTGTTTTTT | CASSVEASGRTGELFF
few | TRBJ1-2 | TRBD1 | TRBV7-9 | TGTGCCAGCAGCTTGAGACAGGGTACAAGCGGCTACACCTTC | CASSLRQGTSGYTF
once | TRBJ2-2 | TRBD1 | TRBV2 | TGTGCCAGCAGGGGGGACAGTAACACCGGGGAGCTGTTTTTT | CASRGDSNTGELFF
once | TRBJ2-7 | TRBD2 | TRBV28 | TGTGCCAGCAGACAGACTAGCGGGAGCTTCCACGAGCAGTACTTC | CASRQTSGSFHEQYF
NA | TRBJ2-1 | TRBD1 | TRBV27 | TGTGCCAGCAGCCTCGGCCGATGGACAGGCTCCTACAATGAGCAGTTCTTC | CASSLGRWTGSYNEQFF
NA | TRBJ2-5 | NA | TRBV29-1 | TGCAGCGTTGAACAAACCGGGGTTATGGAGACCCAGTACTTC | CSVEQTGVMETQYF
NA | TRBJ2-7 | TRBD1 | TRBV7-8 | TGTGCCAGCAGCATTACCGGGACAGGGGGCTACGAGCAGTACTTC | CASSITGTGGYEQYF
NA | TRBJ1-5 | NA | TRBV28 | TGTGCCAGCAGCCCATCCCCGAGGGAATATCAGCCCCAGCATTTT | CASSPSPREYQPQHF
NA | TRBJ1-5 | NA | TRBV19 | TGTGCCACCAGGGAGATAATGGGGGGCAATCAGCCCCAGCATTTT | CATREIMGGNQPQHF
NA | TRBJ2-7 | NA | TRBV10-3 | TGTGCCATCAGTGAGTCGGACTCCTACGAGCAGTACTTC | CAISESDSYEQYF
few | TRBJ1-2 | NA | TRBV13 | TGTGCCAGCAGCCAGAGAGGGCCTGGTGGCTACACCTTC | CASSQRGPGGYTF
few | TRBJ1-1 | NA | TRBV29-1 | TGCAGCGTAACCCCCGGGGACACTGAAGCTTTCTTT | CSVTPGDTEAFF
NA | TRBJ2-7 | NA | TRBV27 | TGTGCCAGCAGCCTAAGCCCGGACGGGCTCTACGAGCAGTACTTC | CASSLSPDGLYEQYF
NA | TRBJ1-3 | NA | TRBV24-1 | TGTGCCACCAGTGACGCGGAGAGGAACACCATATATTTT | CATSDAERNTIYF
NA | TRBJ2-5 | NA | TRBV2 | TGTGCCAGCGAACAGGGAGAGACCCAGTACTTC | CASEQGETQYF
NA | TRBJ2-5 | NA | TRBV18 | TGTGCCAGCTCGCCTCAAGAGACCCAGTACTTC | CASSPQETQYF
NA | TRBJ1-1 | NA | TRBV4-3 | TGCGCCAGCAGCCAAGATGGGGGCGAACAAGCTTTCTTT | CASSQDGGEQAFF
NA | TRBJ2-7 | TRBD1 | TRBV5-1 | TGCGCCAGCAGGTCAGGACAGGGAGCCTCCTACGAGCAGTACTTC | CASRSGQGASYEQYF
NA | TRBJ2-2 | NA | TRBV9 | TGTGCCAGCAGCGTAGCCGGGCATACGAACACCGGGGAGCTGTTTTTT | CASSVAGHTNTGELFF
NA | TRBJ1-5 | NA | TRBV28 | TGTGCCAGCAGTCAGGGGCGCAATCAGCCCCAGCATTTT | CASSQGRNQPQHF
NA | TRBJ1-3 | NA | TRBV2 | TGTGCCAGCAGCAAAGAGGGGGGCTCTGGAAACACCATATATTTT | CASSKEGGSGNTIYF
NA | TRBJ1-1 | NA | TRBV4-2 | TGTGCCAGCAGCCAACGAATCGGGCGGGACACTGAAGCTTTCTTT | CASSQRIGRDTEAFF
NA | TRBJ1-4 | TRBD1 | TRBV24-1 | TGTGCCACCAGTGGTCAGGACAGGGTAAATAATGAAAAACTGTTTTTT | CATSGQDRVNNEKLFF
NA | TRBJ2-3 | NA | TRBV7-2 | TGTGCCAGCAGCGGAAGCGGTTCTAGCACAGATACGCAGTATTTT | CASSGSGSSTDTQYF
many | TRBJ2-7 | TRBD1 | TRBV6-5 | TGTGCCAGCAGTTACTCTGAAACAGGGGGCTACGAGCAGTACTTC | CASSYSETGGYEQYF
NA | TRBJ2-7 | TRBD2 | TRBV7-9 | TGTGCCAGCGGTACCGGGGGAGGGGCCTACGAGCAGTACTTC | CASGTGGGAYEQYF
once | TRBJ2-1 | NA | TRBV9 | TGTGCCAGCAGCGTAGGTGGTAGCGGCTCCTACAATGAGCAGTTCTTC | CASSVGGSGSYNEQFF
NA | TRBJ1-6 | NA | TRBV4-2 | TGTGCCAGCAGCCTCTTAATTAGGACACCGAATTCACCCCTCCACTTT | CASSLLIRTPNSPLHF
NA | TRBJ2-3 | NA | TRBV7-9 | TGTGCCAGCAGCCCAAGCGTGGGGCAGTATTTT | CASSPSVGQYF
once | TRBJ2-1 | TRBD2 | TRBV18 | TGTGCCAGCTCCCCCCTCGAGGGAGGGTACAATGAGCAGTTCTTC | CASSPLEGGYNEQFF
NA | TRBJ1-1 | TRBD1 | TRBV3-1/TRBV3-2 | TGTGCCAGCAGCCAGTTTACAGGGGCTCGGAATCGAGCTTTCTTT | CASSQFTGARNRAFF
NA | TRBJ1-4 | TRBD1 | TRBV10-3 | TGTGCCATCAGCCCCGGACAGGGGGCGCCTAATGAAAAACTGTTTTTT | CAISPGQGAPNEKLFF
NA | TRBJ2-3 | NA | TRBV7-9 | TGTGCCAGCAGCCACCGCAATCCCGTCACAGATACGCAGTATTTT | CASSHRNPVTDTQYF
NA | TRBJ2-3 | NA | TRBV29-1 | TGCAGCGTTAACAGGGATCAGGTAGATACGCAGTATTTT | CSVNRDQVDTQYF
NA | TRBJ1-5 | NA | TRBV28 | TGTGCCAGCAGTTTGTGGCGGGGAGGGGGTAGCAATCAGCCCCAGCATTTT | CASSLWRGGGSNQPQHF
NA | TRBJ2-7 | NA | TRBV7-9 | TGTGCCAGCAGCCCGTATCCCCGGACCTACGAGCAGTACTTC | CASSPYPRTYEQYF
NA | TRBJ2-7 | NA | TRBV7-8 | TGTGCCAGCAGCCCACAGATTCTTCCTGAGCAGTACTTC | CASSPQILPEQYF